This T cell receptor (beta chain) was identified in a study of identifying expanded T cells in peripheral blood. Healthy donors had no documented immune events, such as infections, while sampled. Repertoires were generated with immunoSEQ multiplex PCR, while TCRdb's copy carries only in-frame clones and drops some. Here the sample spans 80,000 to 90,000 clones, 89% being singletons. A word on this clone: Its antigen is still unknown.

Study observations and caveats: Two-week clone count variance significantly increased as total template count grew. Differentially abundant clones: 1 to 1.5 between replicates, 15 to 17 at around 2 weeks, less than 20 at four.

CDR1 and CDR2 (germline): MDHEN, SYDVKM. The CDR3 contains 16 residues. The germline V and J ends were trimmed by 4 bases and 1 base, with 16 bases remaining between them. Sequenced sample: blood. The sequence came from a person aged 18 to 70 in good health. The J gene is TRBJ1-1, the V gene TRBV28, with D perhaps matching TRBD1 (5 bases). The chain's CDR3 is CASSSYGSTGNTEAFF. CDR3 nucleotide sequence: TGTGCCAGCAGTTCCTATGGATCAACAGGGAACACTGAAGCTTTCTTT.